The present entry profiles one TCR beta chain with its context. Its antigen is unidentified. Germline V gene sequence: CDR1 SGDLS, CDR2 YYNGEE. Trimming cost V 0 bases and J 3 bases; bases outside gene matches: 4. CDR3 length: 16 residues. The source of the sample is a study of T cell repertoires in cytomegalovirus infection. Across the study: In public TCR beta signatures, there were indications of both CMV infection and matching HLA type.

TCRdb re-derived calls from the reads in MiXCR, one entry per CDR3 protein. The table shows around 100,000 distinct CDR3 sequences, with about 40% occurring only once. This clonotype originated in a human donor in good health (CMV status not recorded). Some clones in this sample may be carry-over from other donors' samples. This specimen was CD8+ T cells from cultured PBMCs, taken from culture after CMV antigen stimulation. The chain recombines TRBV9 with TRBJ2-2; TRBD1 agrees at 8 bases. CDR3 bases: TGTGCCAGCAGCGTAGAGGGACAGGCGCACACCGGGGAGCTGTTTTTT. Translation: CASSVEGQAHTGELFF.